This TCR beta chain was observed in a study of cytotoxic CD8 clonotypes in ibrutinib-treated CLL. Study observations and caveats: Timing of sampling differed between sustained-remission and progressing patients.

Germline V lookup: CDR1 GTSNPN, CDR2 SVGIG (reference sequence). This CDR3 comprises 15 residues. Trimming took off 2 bases at V and 0 bases at J, with 13 bases between the two ends. Investigators sought sequencing depths of between 1 in 200,000 and 1 in 1 million T cells. This table comes from immunoSEQ multiplex PCR, and its TCRdb copy is limited to in-frame clones, with some not included. The table includes around 70,000 clones, just over 90% detected once. This clone was found a few times. The antigen is unknown. The sample was PBMCs, taken after 12 months of ibrutinib treatment. The rearrangement joins TRBV30 to TRBJ1-1; D is possibly TRBD1 (6 bases). This TCR was sampled from a human donor with chronic lymphocytic leukemia. CDR3 residues: CAWSRQGQLNTEAFF. As DNA, the CDR3 is TGTGCCTGGAGTCGCCAGGGGCAACTGAACACTGAAGCTTTCTTT. The whole variable domain, remainder taken from reference TRBV30 and TRBJ1-1, is SQTIHQWPATLVQPVGSPLSLECTVEGTSNPNLYWYRQAAGRGLQLLFYSVGIGQISSEVPQNLSASRPQDRQFILSSKKLLLSDSGFYLCAWSRQGQLNTEAFFGQGTRLTVV.